The 27 T cell receptor beta chains reported below all come from one sample, sequenced in a study of blood T cell repertoires in COVID-19. This table comes from immunoSEQ multiplex PCR, and its TCRdb copy is limited to in-frame clones, with some not included. The repertoire holds over 400,000 clones, with less than 90% as singletons. Sequencing was carried out using peripheral blood. Receptors originate from a woman between 45 and 60 years old with COVID-19, enrolled during active disease.

The V call is TRBV13, the J call TRBJ2-3, with D possibly being TRBD1 (6 bases). The CDR3 sequence is 16 residues long. Trimming removed 2 bases at V and 0 bases at J, with 12 bases between. CDR1 and CDR2 (germline): PRHDT, FYEKMQ (reference sequence). CDR3 bases: TGTGCCAGCAGCTTAAGTTCAGGGGCCAGCACAGATACGCAGTATTTT. It specifies CASSLSSGASTDTQYF.

The chain is built from TRBV20-1 and TRBJ2-7, with TRBD2 as a possible D gene (5 bases). The CDR3 has 11 amino acids. Germline V CDR1 and CDR2: DFQATT, SNEGSKA (reference sequence). The V gene lost 2 bases and the J gene lost 7 bases, with 9 bases spanning the gap. CDR3 in amino acids: CSARNSGEQYF. The DNA of the CDR3 is TGCAGTGCTAGAAATTCGGGGGAGCAGTACTTC.

The chain has TRBV19 and TRBJ1-5; 7 bases align to TRBD1. Trimming took 5 bases from V and 2 from J; bases not matched to a gene: 6. The CDR3 consists of 15 residues. CDR1 is LNHDA and CDR2 is SQIVND in the germline V gene (reference sequence). The chain's CDR3 is CASSFYRGGNQPQHF. The CDR3 DNA reads TGTGCCAGTAGTTTCTACAGGGGAGGCAATCAGCCCCAGCATTTT.

The J gene is TRBJ1-1, the V gene TRBV6-5; no clear D. The CDR3 has 13 amino acids. Trimming stripped 7 bases from V and 6 bases from J, with 15 bases between. In germline, CDR1 is MNHEY, CDR2 SVGAGI. CDR3 sequence reads: CASKLRGGPEAFF. For the CDR3, the DNA is TGTGCCAGCAAACTCCGGGGAGGGCCTGAAGCTTTCTTT.

This clone was observed a single time. The CDR3 bases are TGTGCCAGCAGCCTGCCTAGCGGAACGCAGTATTTT. It specifies CASSLPSGTQYF. The chain employs TRBV7-8 and TRBJ2-3; 7 nucleotides agree with TRBD2. Trimming at V came to 5 bases and at J to 9 bases, leaving 5 bases not matched to a gene. CDR3 size: 12 residues. Looked up from germline, CDR1 is SGHVS and CDR2 is FQNEAQ.

The V gene is TRBV6-7, the J gene TRBJ2-3; 14 nucleotides line up with TRBD2. TRBV6-7 is classed as an ORF, of uncertain function. The CDR3 covers 21 residues. Trimming cost V 8 bases and J 2 bases; bases outside gene matches: 21. Here the CDR3 DNA reads TGTGCCAGCGAACCACCCCCCCGGACTAGCGGGGGGCCCCATTTCACAGATACGCAGTATTTT. Its protein is CASEPPPRTSGGPHFTDTQYF.

This sequence joins TRBV6-5 and TRBJ1-1; perhaps TRBD1 as D (6 bases). Germline CDR1 is MNHEY and CDR2 is SVGAGI. The V gene lost 8 bases and the J gene lost 1 base, with 14 bases spanning the gap. The CDR3 runs to 14 residues. CDR3 DNA: TGTGCCAGCCGAGAAACAGGGAAGAACACTGAAGCTTTCTTT. It codes for CASRETGKNTEAFF.

The J gene is TRBJ1-3, the V gene TRBV30; D not resolved. Germline CDR1 is GTSNPN and CDR2 is SVGIG (reference sequence). Trimming removed 0 bases from V and 0 bases from J, with 6 bases in between. CDR3 length: 14 amino acids. In nucleotides, the CDR3 is TGTGCCTGGAGTGTAATCCGCTCTGGAAACACCATATATTTT. Translating it yields CAWSVIRSGNTIYF.

In regard to this clone: Additional DNA sequences in this sample encode the identical CDR3. This chain links TRBV24-1 with TRBJ2-3; a possible D gene is TRBD2 (5 bases). The length of the CDR3 is 14 residues. Germline CDR1 and CDR2: KGHDR and SFDVKD. V gave up 4 bases and J gave up 1 base, with 8 bases separating them. The CDR3 spells CATSDPGGTDTQYF. The CDR3 coding sequence is TGTGCCACCAGTGACCCCGGGGGCACAGATACGCAGTATTTT.

This clone was seen just once. The gene calls are TRBV7-8 and TRBJ2-7; D ambiguous. Germline V gene lookup returns CDR1 SGHVS and CDR2 FQNEAQ. This CDR3 comprises 12 residues. Trimming removed 5 bases at V and 5 bases at J, with 10 bases between. The DNA for the CDR3 is TGTGCCAGCAGCCTTCGACAAGACGAGCAGTACTTC. It yields the protein CASSLRQDEQYF.

This clone was counted once. The rearrangement links TRBV3-1 (or the pseudogene TRBV3-2) to TRBJ1-2; unclear D gene. The germline V gene encodes CDR1 LGHDT and CDR2 YNNKEL (reference sequence). The CDR3 contains 12 residues. V was cut by 4 bases and J by 0 bases, with 3 bases left in between. The CDR3 DNA reads as TGTGCCAGCAGCCCCTCTAACTATGGCTACACCTTC. This translates into CASSPSNYGYTF.

The chain joins TRBV28 to TRBJ2-4; D possibly corresponds to TRBD1 (6 bases). The CDR3 extends over 16 amino acids. Trimming took 1 base from V and 6 from J, leaving 16 bases between them. CDR1 and CDR2 (germline): MDHEN, SYDVKM. In DNA form, the CDR3 reads TGTGCCAGCAGTTTATCCTGGACCAGGGGCACAAACATTCAGTACTTC. Amino acids: CASSLSWTRGTNIQYF.

The chain joins TRBV30 to TRBJ1-2; possibly TRBD1 for D (5 bases). Germline values: CDR1 GTSNPN, CDR2 SVGIG (reference sequence). The V and J ends lost 4 bases and 12 bases respectively, with 21 bases between them. This CDR3 contains 13 residues. Here the CDR3 DNA reads TGTGCCTGGAATGCCAGGGTCCTCTCCAAGAACACCTTC. It yields the protein CAWNARVLSKNTF.

This chain joins TRBV2 and TRBJ1-4, with D perhaps matching TRBD1 (5 bases). V was trimmed by 2 bases and J by 6 bases, leaving 13 bases between them. Germline values: CDR1 SNHLY, CDR2 FYNNEI. CDR3 length: 15 residues. CDR3 sequence (DNA): TGTGCCAGCAGTGAAAGGGCAGGGAGGGATGAAAAACTGTTTTTT. As protein: CASSERAGRDEKLFF.

V and J are TRBV5-6 and TRBJ2-5; TRBD1 is a possible D gene (6 bases). Germline V gene sequence: CDR1 SGHDT, CDR2 YYEEEE. V was trimmed by 4 bases and J by 1 base, leaving 14 bases between them. The CDR3 length is 15 residues. DNA of the CDR3: TGTGCCAGCAGCCCTAAGTGGGGGCTCCAAGAGACCCAGTACTTC. It is translated as CASSPKWGLQETQYF.

V is TRBV6-6 and J is TRBJ1-1; 8 bases map to TRBD1. Germline assignment: CDR1 MNHNY and CDR2 SVGAGI (reference sequence). V trimming: 0 bases; J trimming: 3 bases; junction bases outside the gene matches: 6. The length of the CDR3 is 16 residues. The CDR3 is CASSYSPGGTDTEAFF. CDR3 DNA sequence: TGTGCCAGCAGTTACTCACCAGGGGGCACGGACACTGAAGCTTTCTTT.

The chain couples TRBV6-5 to TRBJ2-7, with TRBD1 identical over 7 bases. The CDR3 extends over 15 amino acids. Germline V gene lookup returns CDR1 MNHEY and CDR2 SVGAGI. V was pared by 4 bases and J by 0 bases, with 6 bases of the junction left unmatched. The CDR3 coding sequence is TGTGCCAGCAGTTTTGGACAGGTTGCCTCCTACGAGCAGTACTTC. Encoded protein: CASSFGQVASYEQYF.

V usage is TRBV27 and J usage is TRBJ1-4; D call uncertain. CDR1 and CDR2 from the germline V gene are MNHEY and SMNVEV (reference sequence). Trimming stripped 1 base from V and 8 bases from J, with 14 bases between. This CDR3 has 15 residues. CDR3 protein: CASSLYSQAGEKLFF. DNA of the CDR3: TGTGCCAGCAGTTTATATTCCCAGGCTGGGGAAAAACTGTTTTTT.

This rearrangement joins TRBV4-1 to TRBJ2-1; TRBD1 agrees at 9 bases. CDR3 length: 17 residues. The V segment lost 0 bases and the J segment 3 bases; nucleotides outside the gene matches: 6. CDR1 is MGHRA and CDR2 is YSYEKL in the germline V gene. CDR3 protein: CASSQEGQGRVYNEQFF. The DNA for the CDR3 is TGCGCCAGCAGCCAAGAGGGACAGGGTCGCGTCTACAATGAGCAGTTCTTC.

In nucleotides, the CDR3 is TGTGCCAGCAGCGTAGCAGGGGGATGGGATGAAAAACTGTTTTTT. Its translation is CASSVAGGWDEKLFF. The chain carries TRBV9 and TRBJ1-4, with 7 nucleotides matching TRBD1. The V and J ends lost 0 bases and 6 bases, in that order; junction bases with no gene match: 5. Germline CDR1 is SGDLS and CDR2 is YYNGEE. This CDR3 spans 15 amino acids.

This chain connects TRBV19 to TRBJ1-5, with a weak D call TRBD1 (5 bases). V was clipped by 2 bases and J by 0 bases, with 23 bases between them. Germline lookup yields CDR1 LNHDA and CDR2 SQIVND (reference sequence). This CDR3 spans 20 amino acids. CDR3 sequence: CASSISPYDRELFSNQPQHF. The CDR3 DNA is TGTGCCAGTAGTATATCCCCCTACGACAGAGAACTATTTAGCAATCAGCCCCAGCATTTT.

The chain combines TRBV27 with TRBJ2-1, with TRBD2 matching 8 bases. V lost 2 bases to trimming and J lost 3 bases; unmatched junction nucleotides: 3. The CDR3 spans 15 residues. CDR1 is MNHEY and CDR2 is SMNVEV in the germline V gene (reference sequence). The CDR3 sequence: CASSLARGDYNEQFF. The CDR3 bases are TGTGCCAGCAGTTTAGCGCGGGGGGACTACAATGAGCAGTTCTTC.

The chain employs TRBV30 and TRBJ1-2; 9 bases are a match to TRBD1. V gave up 0 bases and J gave up 8 bases; unmatched junction bases: 4. Per the germline V gene, CDR1 is GTSNPN and CDR2 is SVGIG (reference sequence). CDR3 length: 13 amino acids. The CDR3 reads CAWSVGTGLGYTF. The CDR3 nucleotides read TGTGCCTGGAGTGTAGGGACAGGGCTAGGCTACACCTTC.

V gene TRBV3-1 (or the pseudogene TRBV3-2) combines with J gene TRBJ2-2; the D is unclear. The germline V and J ends were trimmed by 3 bases and 8 bases, with 10 bases remaining between them. From germline, CDR1 is LGHDT and CDR2 YNNKEL (reference sequence). The CDR3 has 13 residues. The DNA for the CDR3 is TGTGCCAGCAGCCACGAATTCAGGGGGGAGCTGTTTTTT. Protein product: CASSHEFRGELFF.

The chain couples TRBV6-1 to TRBJ1-2; unclear D gene. The CDR3 contains 12 residues. V was shortened by 0 bases and J by 4 bases, with 3 bases between the two germline ends. Germline CDR1 MNHNS, CDR2 SASEGT. The CDR3 loop reads CASSEAAYGYTF. The CDR3 DNA reads as TGTGCCAGCAGTGAAGCGGCCTATGGCTACACCTTC.

This clone was seen once. The chain uses TRBV6-6 and TRBJ2-5; tentative D call: TRBD2 (6 bases). CDR1 and CDR2 (germline): MNHNY, SVGAGI (reference sequence). The CDR3 runs to 13 residues. V lost 8 bases and J 2 bases, leaving 12 bases between the germline ends. The CDR3 is CASRAGNQETQYF. The CDR3 bases are TGTGCCAGCCGGGCGGGGAATCAAGAGACCCAGTACTTC.

This sequence joins TRBV3-1 (or the pseudogene TRBV3-2) and TRBJ1-5; 9 nucleotides line up with TRBD1. CDR1 is LGHDT, CDR2 YNNKEL, per germline (reference sequence). CDR3 length: 15 residues. The V segment lost 2 bases and the J segment 7 bases; nucleotides outside the gene matches: 6. CDR3: CASSQTGGAGQPQHF. The DNA for the CDR3 is TGTGCCAGCAGCCAAACAGGGGGCGCGGGACAGCCCCAGCATTTT.